A selection of T cell receptor beta chains follows, all from one sample in a study of neurological immune-mediated disorders. TCRdb re-analysed the 5' RACE reads in MiXCR, keeping a single row per CDR3 protein. The data hold 30,000 to 40,000 distinct CDR3 sequences, with over 8.5% observed a single time. Sequenced sample: PBMCs. Receptors were obtained from a man between 60 and 75 years old with HTLV-1-associated myelopathy (HAM/TSP). The CDR3 runs from the conserved cysteine through the conserved F or W. The order of the fields is clone size, CDR3 length, V gene, J gene, D gene, CDR3 DNA, CDR3 protein. The D gene is left open where the match is weak. Size is stated for part of the rows, as once, few or many counts, or as a class when the clone is expanded.

clone size: many; CDR3 length: 20; V gene: TRBV7-9; J gene: TRBJ2-2; D gene: NA; CDR3 DNA: TGTGCCAGCAGCCAAGATGAGGGAGACGGATGGAACTGGGACACCGGGGAGCTGTTTTTT; CDR3 protein: CASSQDEGDGWNWDTGELFF
clone size: many; CDR3 length: 12; V gene: TRBV29-1; J gene: TRBJ1-1; D gene: NA; CDR3 DNA: TGCAGCGGGGGGGGGGCTTACACTGAAGCTTTCTTT; CDR3 protein: CSGGGAYTEAFF
clone size: many; CDR3 length: 14; V gene: TRBV10-3; J gene: TRBJ2-1; D gene: NA; CDR3 DNA: TGTGCCATCAGTGAAGAGAACCTACCCGATGAGCAGTTCTTC; CDR3 protein: CAISEENLPDEQFF
clone size: many; CDR3 length: 12; V gene: TRBV9; J gene: TRBJ1-3; D gene: NA; CDR3 DNA: TGTGCCAGCAGCGTAGGTCGACAGCCGATATATTTT; CDR3 protein: CASSVGRQPIYF
clone size: many; CDR3 length: 15; V gene: TRBV6-2/TRBV6-3; J gene: TRBJ1-5; D gene: NA; CDR3 DNA: TGTGCCAGCCGGACCGGGGGGGCTGACAATCAGCCCCAGCATTTT; CDR3 protein: CASRTGGADNQPQHF
clone size: NA; CDR3 length: 13; V gene: TRBV19; J gene: TRBJ1-5; D gene: TRBD1; CDR3 DNA: TGTGCCAGTGCGGACAGGGGGTATCAGCCCCAGCATTTT; CDR3 protein: CASADRGYQPQHF
clone size: many; CDR3 length: 14; V gene: TRBV6-5; J gene: TRBJ2-2; D gene: NA; CDR3 DNA: TGTGCCAGCAGTGCGACCCGACGGGACGGGGAGCTGTTTTTT; CDR3 protein: CASSATRRDGELFF
clone size: many; CDR3 length: 16; V gene: TRBV5-8; J gene: TRBJ1-5; D gene: NA; CDR3 DNA: TGTGCCAGCAGCTTTAGGGGGATGGGTGGCAATCAGCCCCAGCATTTT; CDR3 protein: CASSFRGMGGNQPQHF
clone size: many; CDR3 length: 14; V gene: TRBV7-9; J gene: TRBJ2-3; D gene: NA; CDR3 DNA: TGTGCCAGCAGCCGCGATACCGTGTCAGATACGCAGTATTTT; CDR3 protein: CASSRDTVSDTQYF
clone size: many; CDR3 length: 12; V gene: TRBV14; J gene: TRBJ2-3; D gene: NA; CDR3 DNA: TGTGCCAGCAGCCATCCGGGGGATACGCAGTATTTT; CDR3 protein: CASSHPGDTQYF
clone size: many; CDR3 length: 17; V gene: TRBV20-1; J gene: TRBJ2-5; D gene: TRBD2; CDR3 DNA: TGCAGTGCTAAACCGGGACTAGCGGGAGGACTACGGGAGACCCAGTACTTC; CDR3 protein: CSAKPGLAGGLRETQYF
clone size: NA; CDR3 length: 13; V gene: TRBV7-8; J gene: TRBJ2-7; D gene: TRBD1; CDR3 DNA: TGTGCCAGCAGCCTAGGGGGCTCCCACGAGCAGTACTTC; CDR3 protein: CASSLGGSHEQYF
clone size: many; CDR3 length: 16; V gene: TRBV5-1; J gene: TRBJ2-3; D gene: NA; CDR3 DNA: TGCGCCAGCAGCTTGACGGGGCCTCTTAGCACAGATACGCAGTATTTT; CDR3 protein: CASSLTGPLSTDTQYF
clone size: few; CDR3 length: 14; V gene: TRBV2; J gene: TRBJ2-5; D gene: TRBD1; CDR3 DNA: TGTGCCAGCAGTTATATACAGGGGGCCCAGACCCAGTACTTC; CDR3 protein: CASSYIQGAQTQYF
clone size: NA; CDR3 length: 18; V gene: TRBV12-3/TRBV12-4; J gene: TRBJ2-1; D gene: TRBD1; CDR3 DNA: TGTGCCAGCAGTTTCAGGACAGGGGTTACTACCTCCTACAATGAGCAGTTCTTC; CDR3 protein: CASSFRTGVTTSYNEQFF
clone size: few; CDR3 length: 14; V gene: TRBV10-1; J gene: TRBJ2-1; D gene: NA; CDR3 DNA: TGCGCCAGCAGTGAAGGGGGACGGGCGGGGGAGCAGTTCTTC; CDR3 protein: CASSEGGRAGEQFF
clone size: many; CDR3 length: 13; V gene: TRBV7-6; J gene: TRBJ2-5; D gene: TRBD2; CDR3 DNA: TGTGCCAGCAGCTCTAGCGGGAGTGAGGCCCAGTACTTC; CDR3 protein: CASSSSGSEAQYF
clone size: many; CDR3 length: 14; V gene: TRBV12-3/TRBV12-4; J gene: TRBJ1-5; D gene: NA; CDR3 DNA: TGTGCCAGCAGTATGTCGGGGGCAGAACAGCCCCAGCATTTT; CDR3 protein: CASSMSGAEQPQHF
clone size: many; CDR3 length: 16; V gene: TRBV12-3/TRBV12-4; J gene: TRBJ2-3; D gene: TRBD2; CDR3 DNA: TGTGCCAGCAGTTTCTCGGCGGGAGGGACCCCAGATACGCAGTATTTT; CDR3 protein: CASSFSAGGTPDTQYF
clone size: NA; CDR3 length: 16; V gene: TRBV20-1; J gene: TRBJ2-2; D gene: NA; CDR3 DNA: TGCAGTGCTAGTGTCGGGGTTATCGGGAACATCGGGGAGCTGTTTTTT; CDR3 protein: CSASVGVIGNIGELFF
clone size: many; CDR3 length: 14; V gene: TRBV7-9; J gene: TRBJ2-1; D gene: TRBD2; CDR3 DNA: TGTGCCAGCAGCTTCGGACTAGCGGACAATGAGCAGTTCTTC; CDR3 protein: CASSFGLADNEQFF
clone size: many; CDR3 length: 16; V gene: TRBV6-6; J gene: TRBJ2-2; D gene: NA; CDR3 DNA: TGTGCCAGCAGTTACGTAGGGGCCCCGAACCCCGGGGAGCTGTTTTTT; CDR3 protein: CASSYVGAPNPGELFF
clone size: many; CDR3 length: 13; V gene: TRBV10-3; J gene: TRBJ1-1; D gene: NA; CDR3 DNA: TGTGCCATCTTACCCAAAACCGGAGCGGAAGCTTTCTTT; CDR3 protein: CAILPKTGAEAFF
clone size: many; CDR3 length: 16; V gene: TRBV7-9; J gene: TRBJ2-3; D gene: NA; CDR3 DNA: TGTGCCAGCAGCGGAGCAGGTGGTGCTAGCACAGATACGCAGTATTTT; CDR3 protein: CASSGAGGASTDTQYF
clone size: many; CDR3 length: 14; V gene: TRBV5-1; J gene: TRBJ2-2; D gene: NA; CDR3 DNA: TGCGCCAGCAGCTTGGAAGCGCCCACCGGGGAGCTGTTTTTT; CDR3 protein: CASSLEAPTGELFF
clone size: NA; CDR3 length: 14; V gene: TRBV9; J gene: TRBJ2-3; D gene: NA; CDR3 DNA: TGTGCCAGCACCGCGCGGCCTAGCACAGATACGCAGTATTTT; CDR3 protein: CASTARPSTDTQYF
clone size: many; CDR3 length: 14; V gene: TRBV5-5; J gene: TRBJ2-7; D gene: TRBD1; CDR3 DNA: TGTGCCAGCAGCGCCGGGACAGCTTCCTACGAGCAGTACTTC; CDR3 protein: CASSAGTASYEQYF
clone size: many; CDR3 length: 15; V gene: TRBV5-5; J gene: TRBJ1-2; D gene: NA; CDR3 DNA: TGTGCCAGCATTCTCGCTTCTGGGATAGCGGGCGGCTACACCTTC; CDR3 protein: CASILASGIAGGYTF